This T cell receptor (beta chain) was observed in a study of Ad26.COV2.S vaccination and SARS-CoV-2 variants. As for the study in general: In the study, Ad26.COV2.S was injected intramuscularly once, or twice 56 days apart. Study conclusions and caveats: Analyses of TCR breadth and depth may have underestimated total T cell responses. Vaccinees displayed broader spike-specific TCR repertoires than placebo recipients.

The germline CDR1 and CDR2 sequences are SGHRS and YFSETQ. The CDR3 has 13 residues. The V end lost 5 bases, the J end lost 1 base, and 9 bases lay between the germline ends. Details on this clone: Its antigen is currently unknown.

Treatment denoted: roughly 18 received Ad26.COV2.S at low or high dose, single or two shots; 5 received placebo; per-sample allocation not given. The study sampled participants on day 63 after the first vaccine or placebo injection. TCRdb's table, derived via immunoSEQ multiplex PCR, lists solely in-frame clones and lacks some. The data show just over 350,000 clones, with roughly 81% seen just once and 3.3% held by the top ten. Sequenced material: peripheral blood, taken in a trial of Ad26.COV2.S vaccine versus placebo. The chain carries TRBV5-1 and TRBJ1-1, with D hard to call. This TCR was recovered from a person between 18 and 59 years old who received the Ad26.COV2.S COVID-19 vaccine or a placebo. This CDR3 is CASRFDGNTEAFF. The CDR3 DNA is TGCGCCAGCAGATTCGACGGGAACACTGAAGCTTTCTTT.